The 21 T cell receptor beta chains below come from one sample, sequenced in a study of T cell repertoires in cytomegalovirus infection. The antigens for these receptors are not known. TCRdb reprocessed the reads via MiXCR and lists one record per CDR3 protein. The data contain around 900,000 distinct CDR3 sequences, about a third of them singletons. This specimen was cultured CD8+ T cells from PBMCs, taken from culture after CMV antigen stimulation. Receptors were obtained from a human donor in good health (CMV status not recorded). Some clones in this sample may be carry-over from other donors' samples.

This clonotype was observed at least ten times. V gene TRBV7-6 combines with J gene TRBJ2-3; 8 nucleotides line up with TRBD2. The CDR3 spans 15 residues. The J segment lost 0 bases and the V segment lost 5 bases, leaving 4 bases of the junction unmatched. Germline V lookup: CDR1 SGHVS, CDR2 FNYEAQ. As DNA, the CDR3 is TGTGCCAGCAGCCTTATAGCGGGGAGCACAGATACGCAGTATTTT. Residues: CASSLIAGSTDTQYF.

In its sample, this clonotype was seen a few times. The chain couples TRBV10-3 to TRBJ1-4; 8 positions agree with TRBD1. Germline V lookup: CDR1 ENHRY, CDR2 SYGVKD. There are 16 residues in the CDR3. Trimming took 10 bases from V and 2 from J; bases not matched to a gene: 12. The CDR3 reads CASKQGVVETNEKLFF. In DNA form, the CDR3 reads TGTGCCAGCAAACAGGGGGTTGTCGAGACTAATGAAAAACTGTTTTTT.

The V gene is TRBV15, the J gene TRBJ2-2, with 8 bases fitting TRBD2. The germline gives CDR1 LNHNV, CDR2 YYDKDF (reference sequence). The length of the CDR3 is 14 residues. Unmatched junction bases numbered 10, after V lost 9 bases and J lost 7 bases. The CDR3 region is CATGVGGAGGELFF. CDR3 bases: TGTGCCACGGGGGTCGGGGGGGCTGGCGGGGAGCTGTTTTTT.

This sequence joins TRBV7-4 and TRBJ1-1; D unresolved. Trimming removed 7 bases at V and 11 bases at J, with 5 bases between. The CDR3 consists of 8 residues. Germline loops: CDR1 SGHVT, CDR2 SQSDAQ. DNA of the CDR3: TGTGCCAGCACTACCGCTTTCTTT. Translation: CASTTAFF.

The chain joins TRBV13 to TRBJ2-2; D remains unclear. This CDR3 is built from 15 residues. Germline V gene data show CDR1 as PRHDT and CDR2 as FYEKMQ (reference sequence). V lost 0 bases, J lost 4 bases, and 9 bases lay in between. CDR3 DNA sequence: TGTGCCAGCAGCTTAGGGAGGCGACCCACCGGGGAGCTGTTTTTT. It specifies CASSLGRRPTGELFF.

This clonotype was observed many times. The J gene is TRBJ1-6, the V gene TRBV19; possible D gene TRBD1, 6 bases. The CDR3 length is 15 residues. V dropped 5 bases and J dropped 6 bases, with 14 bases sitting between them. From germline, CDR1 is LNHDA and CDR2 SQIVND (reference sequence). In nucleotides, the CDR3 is TGTGCCAGTAGTTCCAGGGGCAAGGTTAATTCACCCCTCCACTTT. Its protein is CASSSRGKVNSPLHF.

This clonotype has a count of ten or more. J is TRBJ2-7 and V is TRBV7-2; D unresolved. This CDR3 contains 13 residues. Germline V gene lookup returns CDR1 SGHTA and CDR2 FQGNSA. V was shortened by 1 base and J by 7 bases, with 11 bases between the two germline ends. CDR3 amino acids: CASSLVGTGEQYV. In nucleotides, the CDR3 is TGTGCCAGCAGCTTAGTTGGAACCGGAGAGCAGTACGTC.

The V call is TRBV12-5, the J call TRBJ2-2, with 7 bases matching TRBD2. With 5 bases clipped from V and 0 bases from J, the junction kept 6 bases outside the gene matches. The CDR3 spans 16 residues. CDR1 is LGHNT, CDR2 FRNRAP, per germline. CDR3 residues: CASGIGGGTNTGELFF. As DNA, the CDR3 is TGTGCTAGTGGTATAGGCGGGGGTACGAACACCGGGGAGCTGTTTTTT.

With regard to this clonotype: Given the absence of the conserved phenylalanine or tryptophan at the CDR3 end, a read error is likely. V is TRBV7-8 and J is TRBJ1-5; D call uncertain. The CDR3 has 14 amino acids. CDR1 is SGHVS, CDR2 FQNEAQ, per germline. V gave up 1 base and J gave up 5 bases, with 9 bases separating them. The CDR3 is CASSLVGEDQPQHS. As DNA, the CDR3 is TGTGCCAGCAGCTTAGTTGGGGAAGATCAGCCCCAGCATTCT.

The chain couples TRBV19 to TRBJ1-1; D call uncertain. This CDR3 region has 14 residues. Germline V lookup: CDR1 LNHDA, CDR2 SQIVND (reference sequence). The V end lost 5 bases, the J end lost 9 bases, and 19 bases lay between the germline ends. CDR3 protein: CASSPPGSSPKAFF. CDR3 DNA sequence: TGTGCCAGTAGTCCCCCCGGGTCCAGCCCCAAAGCTTTCTTT.

The CDR3 sequence: CASSFRGNDGYTF. The CDR3 DNA reads TGTGCCAGCAGTTTCCGGGGGAACGACGGCTACACCTTC. The gene calls are TRBV28 and TRBJ1-2; TRBD1 is a possible D gene (5 bases). The germline V gene encodes CDR1 MDHEN and CDR2 SYDVKM. The CDR3 is 13 amino acids. The V end lost 3 bases, the J end lost 8 bases, and 13 bases lay between the germline ends.

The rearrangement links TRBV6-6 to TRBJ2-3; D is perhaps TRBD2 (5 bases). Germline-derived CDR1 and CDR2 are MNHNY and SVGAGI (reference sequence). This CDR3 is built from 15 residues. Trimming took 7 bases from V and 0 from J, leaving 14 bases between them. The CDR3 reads CASNSGIYSTDTQYF. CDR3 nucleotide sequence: TGTGCCAGCAATTCCGGGATCTACAGCACAGATACGCAGTATTTT.

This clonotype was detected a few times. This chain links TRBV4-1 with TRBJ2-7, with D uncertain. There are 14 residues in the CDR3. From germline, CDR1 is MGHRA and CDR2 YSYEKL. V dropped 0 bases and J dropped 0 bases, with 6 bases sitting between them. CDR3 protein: CASSQDAASYEQYF. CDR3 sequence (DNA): TGCGCCAGCAGCCAAGATGCGGCCTCCTACGAGCAGTACTTC.

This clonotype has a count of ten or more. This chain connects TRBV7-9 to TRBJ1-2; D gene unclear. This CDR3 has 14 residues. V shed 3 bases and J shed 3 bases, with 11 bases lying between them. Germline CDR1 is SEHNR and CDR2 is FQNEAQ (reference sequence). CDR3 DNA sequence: TGTGCCAGCAGCTTGGGCCAACCCTACTATGGCTACACCTTC. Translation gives CASSLGQPYYGYTF.

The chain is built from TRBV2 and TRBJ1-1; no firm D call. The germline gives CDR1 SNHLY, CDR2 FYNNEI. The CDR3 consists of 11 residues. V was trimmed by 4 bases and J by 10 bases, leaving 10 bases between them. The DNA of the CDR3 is TGTGCCAGCAGTGGACTCCGGGGAGCTTTCTTT. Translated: CASSGLRGAFF.

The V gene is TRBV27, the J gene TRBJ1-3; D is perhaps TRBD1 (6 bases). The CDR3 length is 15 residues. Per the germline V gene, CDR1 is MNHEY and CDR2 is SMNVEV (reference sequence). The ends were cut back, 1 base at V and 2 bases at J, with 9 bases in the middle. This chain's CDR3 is CASSLYRGAGNTIYF. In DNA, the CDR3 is TGTGCCAGCAGTTTATATAGGGGGGCTGGAAACACCATATATTTT.

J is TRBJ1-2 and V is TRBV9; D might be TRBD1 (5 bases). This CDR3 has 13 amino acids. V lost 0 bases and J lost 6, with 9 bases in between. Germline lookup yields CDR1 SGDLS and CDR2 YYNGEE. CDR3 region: CASSVGRVDGYTF. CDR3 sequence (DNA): TGTGCCAGCAGCGTAGGCAGGGTTGATGGCTACACCTTC. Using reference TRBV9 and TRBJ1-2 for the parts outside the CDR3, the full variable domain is DSGVTQTPKHLITATGQRVTLRCSPRSGDLSVYWYQQSLDQGLQFLIQYYNGEERAKGNILERFSAQQFPDLHSELNLSSLELGDSALYFCASSVGRVDGYTFGSGTRLTVV.

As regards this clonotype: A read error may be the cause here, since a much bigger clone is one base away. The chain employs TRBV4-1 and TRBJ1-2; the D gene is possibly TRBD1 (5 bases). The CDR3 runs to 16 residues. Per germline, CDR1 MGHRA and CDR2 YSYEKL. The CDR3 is CACSLTTGTSPFGYTF. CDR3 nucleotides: TGCGCCTGCAGCCTGACCACCGGGACTTCACCGTTCGGCTACACCTTC.

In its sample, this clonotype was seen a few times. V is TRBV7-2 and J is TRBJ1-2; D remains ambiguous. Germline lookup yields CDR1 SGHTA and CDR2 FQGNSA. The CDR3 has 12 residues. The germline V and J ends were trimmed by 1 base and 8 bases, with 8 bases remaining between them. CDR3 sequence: CASSLEDRGYTF. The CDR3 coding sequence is TGTGCCAGCAGCTTAGAGGACCGAGGCTACACCTTC.

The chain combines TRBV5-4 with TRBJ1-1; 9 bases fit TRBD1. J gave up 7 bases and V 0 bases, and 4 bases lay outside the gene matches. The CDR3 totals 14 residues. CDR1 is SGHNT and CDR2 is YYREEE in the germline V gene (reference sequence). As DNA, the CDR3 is TGTGCCAGCAGCTTGGGGACAGGGGTAGATGAAGCTTTCTTT. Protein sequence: CASSLGTGVDEAFF. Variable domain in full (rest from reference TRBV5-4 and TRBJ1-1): ETGVTQSPTHLIKTRGQQVTLRCSSQSGHNTVSWYQQALGQGPQFIFQYYREEENGRGNFPPRFSGLQFPNYSSELNVNALELDDSALYLCASSLGTGVDEAFFGQGTRLTVV.

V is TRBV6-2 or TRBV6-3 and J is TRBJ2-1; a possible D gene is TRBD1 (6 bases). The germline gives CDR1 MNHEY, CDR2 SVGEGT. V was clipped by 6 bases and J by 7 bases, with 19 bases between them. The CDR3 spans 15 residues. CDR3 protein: CASSAGTPRGNEQFF. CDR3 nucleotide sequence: TGTGCCAGCAGCGCCGGGACACCCCGGGGTAATGAGCAGTTCTTC.